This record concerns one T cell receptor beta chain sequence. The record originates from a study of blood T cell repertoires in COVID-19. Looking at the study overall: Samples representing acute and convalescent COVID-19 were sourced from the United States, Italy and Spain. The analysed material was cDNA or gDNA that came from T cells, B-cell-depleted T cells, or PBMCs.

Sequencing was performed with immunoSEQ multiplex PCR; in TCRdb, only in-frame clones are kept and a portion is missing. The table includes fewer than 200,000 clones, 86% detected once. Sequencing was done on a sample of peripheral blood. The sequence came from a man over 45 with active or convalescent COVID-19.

The CDR3 DNA is TGCGCCAGCAGTGAGACCGACAGGGGGTTTAGCTATGGCTACACCTTC. It encodes CASSETDRGFSYGYTF. The chain uses TRBV10-2 and TRBJ1-2; 9 bases map to TRBD1. The CDR3 sequence is 16 residues long. Germline assignment: CDR1 WSHSY and CDR2 SAAADI. The V segment lost 2 bases and the J segment 4 bases; nucleotides outside the gene matches: 8.